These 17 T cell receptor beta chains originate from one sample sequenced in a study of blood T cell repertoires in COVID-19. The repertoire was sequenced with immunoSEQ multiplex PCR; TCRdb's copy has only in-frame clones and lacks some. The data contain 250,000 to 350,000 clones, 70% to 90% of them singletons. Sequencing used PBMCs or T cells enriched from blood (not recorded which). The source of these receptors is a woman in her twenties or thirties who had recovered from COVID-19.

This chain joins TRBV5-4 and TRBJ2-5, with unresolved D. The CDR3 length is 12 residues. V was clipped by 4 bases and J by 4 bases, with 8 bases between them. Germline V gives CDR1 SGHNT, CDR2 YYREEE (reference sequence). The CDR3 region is CASSQVAETQYF. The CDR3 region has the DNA TGTGCCAGCAGCCAGGTTGCAGAGACCCAGTACTTC.

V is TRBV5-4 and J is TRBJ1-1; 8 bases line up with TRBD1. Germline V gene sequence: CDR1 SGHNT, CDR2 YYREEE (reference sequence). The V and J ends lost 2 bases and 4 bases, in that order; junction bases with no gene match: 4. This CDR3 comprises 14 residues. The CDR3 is CASSFDRGVTEAFF. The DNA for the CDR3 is TGTGCCAGCAGCTTTGACAGGGGAGTCACTGAAGCTTTCTTT. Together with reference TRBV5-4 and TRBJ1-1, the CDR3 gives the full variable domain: ETGVTQSPTHLIKTRGQQVTLRCSSQSGHNTVSWYQQALGQGPQFIFQYYREEENGRGNFPPRFSGLQFPNYSSELNVNALELDDSALYLCASSFDRGVTEAFFGQGTRLTVV.

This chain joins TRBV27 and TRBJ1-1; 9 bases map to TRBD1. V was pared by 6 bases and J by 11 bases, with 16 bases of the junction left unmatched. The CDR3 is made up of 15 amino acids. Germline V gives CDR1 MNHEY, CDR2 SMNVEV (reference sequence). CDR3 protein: CASRQTGTGSARAFF. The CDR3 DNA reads TGTGCCAGCAGACAAACCGGGACAGGGTCGGCTAGGGCTTTCTTT.

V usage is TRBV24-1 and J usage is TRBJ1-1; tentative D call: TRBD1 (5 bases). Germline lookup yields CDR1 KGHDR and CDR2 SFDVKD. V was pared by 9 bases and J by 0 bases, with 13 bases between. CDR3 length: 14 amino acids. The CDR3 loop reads CATRAGGMNTEAFF. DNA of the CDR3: TGTGCCACCCGTGCGGGGGGGATGAACACTGAAGCTTTCTTT.

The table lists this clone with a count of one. In nucleotides, the CDR3 is TGTGCCAGCAGCTTGCTTCTTTCTGGAAACACCATATATTTT. The encoded protein is CASSLLLSGNTIYF. The chain carries TRBV5-6 and TRBJ1-3; D gene unclear. Germline CDR1 SGHDT, CDR2 YYEEEE. The V and J ends lost 1 base and 1 base respectively, with 6 bases between them. This CDR3 has 14 residues.

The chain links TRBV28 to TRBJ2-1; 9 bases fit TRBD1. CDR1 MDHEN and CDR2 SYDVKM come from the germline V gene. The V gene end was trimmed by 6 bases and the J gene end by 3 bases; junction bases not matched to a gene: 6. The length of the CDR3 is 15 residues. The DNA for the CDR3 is TGTGCCAGCAGGTCAGGACAGGGGAGCTACAATGAGCAGTTCTTC. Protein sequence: CASRSGQGSYNEQFF.

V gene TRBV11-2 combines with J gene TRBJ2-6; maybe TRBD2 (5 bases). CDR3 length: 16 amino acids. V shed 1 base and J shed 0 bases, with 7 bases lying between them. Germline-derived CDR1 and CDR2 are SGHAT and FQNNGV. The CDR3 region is CASSLARGSGANVLTF. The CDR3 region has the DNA TGTGCCAGCAGCTTAGCTCGGGGCTCTGGGGCCAACGTCCTGACTTTC.

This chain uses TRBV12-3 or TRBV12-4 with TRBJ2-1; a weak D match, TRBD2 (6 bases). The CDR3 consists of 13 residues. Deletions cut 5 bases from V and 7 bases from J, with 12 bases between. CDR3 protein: CASSGGIRNEQFF. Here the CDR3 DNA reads TGTGCCAGCAGTGGGGGGATACGAAATGAGCAGTTCTTC.

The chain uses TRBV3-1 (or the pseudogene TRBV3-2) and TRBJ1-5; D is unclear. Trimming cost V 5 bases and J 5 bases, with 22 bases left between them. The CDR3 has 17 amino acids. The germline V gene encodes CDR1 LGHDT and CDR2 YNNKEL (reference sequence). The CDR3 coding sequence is TGTGCCAGCAGCGCGGAGTCTCCCATTTTTGGCCATCAGCCCCAGCATTTT. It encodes CASSAESPIFGHQPQHF.

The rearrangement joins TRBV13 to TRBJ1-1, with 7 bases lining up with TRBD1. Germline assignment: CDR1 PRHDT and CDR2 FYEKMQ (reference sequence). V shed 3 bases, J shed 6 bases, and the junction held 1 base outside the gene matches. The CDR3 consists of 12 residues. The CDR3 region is CASSFRGSEAFF. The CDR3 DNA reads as TGTGCCAGCAGCTTCAGGGGGTCTGAAGCTTTCTTT.

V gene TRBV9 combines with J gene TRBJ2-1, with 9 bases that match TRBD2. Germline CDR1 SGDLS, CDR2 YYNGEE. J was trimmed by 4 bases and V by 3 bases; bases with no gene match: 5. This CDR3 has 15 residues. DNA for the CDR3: TGTGCCAGCAGCGGCGGGGGGGATGCGTACAATGAGCAGTTCTTC. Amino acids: CASSGGGDAYNEQFF. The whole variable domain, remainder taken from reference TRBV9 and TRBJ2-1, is DSGVTQTPKHLITATGQRVTLRCSPRSGDLSVYWYQQSLDQGLQFLIQYYNGEERAKGNILERFSAQQFPDLHSELNLSSLELGDSALYFCASSGGGDAYNEQFFGPGTRLTVL.

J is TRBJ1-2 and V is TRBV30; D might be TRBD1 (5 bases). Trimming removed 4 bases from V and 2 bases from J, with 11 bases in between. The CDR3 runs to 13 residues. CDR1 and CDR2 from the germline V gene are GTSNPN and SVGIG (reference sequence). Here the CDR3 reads CAWNLRTNYGYTF. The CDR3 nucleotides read TGTGCCTGGAACCTAAGGACAAACTATGGCTACACCTTC.

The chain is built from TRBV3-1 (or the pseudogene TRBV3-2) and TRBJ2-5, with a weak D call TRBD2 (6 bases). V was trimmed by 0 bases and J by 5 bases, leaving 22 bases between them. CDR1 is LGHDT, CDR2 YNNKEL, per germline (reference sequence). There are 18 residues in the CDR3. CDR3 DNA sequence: TGTGCCAGCAGCCAAGATGAGTTCTTTGCGGGGCCTTGGGAGACCCAGTACTTC. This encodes CASSQDEFFAGPWETQYF.

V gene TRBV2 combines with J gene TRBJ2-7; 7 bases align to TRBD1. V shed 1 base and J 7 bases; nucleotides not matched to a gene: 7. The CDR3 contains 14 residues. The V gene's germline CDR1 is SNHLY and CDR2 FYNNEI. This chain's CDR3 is CASSEDRGFGEQYF. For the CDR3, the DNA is TGTGCCAGCAGTGAAGACAGGGGATTCGGAGAGCAGTACTTC.

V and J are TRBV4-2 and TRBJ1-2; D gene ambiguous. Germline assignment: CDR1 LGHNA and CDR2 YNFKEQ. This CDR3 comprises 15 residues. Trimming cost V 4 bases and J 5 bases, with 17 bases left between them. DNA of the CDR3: TGTGCCAGCAGCCCTCCTGTCTCTGGCGGATATGGCTACACCTTC. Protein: CASSPPVSGGYGYTF.

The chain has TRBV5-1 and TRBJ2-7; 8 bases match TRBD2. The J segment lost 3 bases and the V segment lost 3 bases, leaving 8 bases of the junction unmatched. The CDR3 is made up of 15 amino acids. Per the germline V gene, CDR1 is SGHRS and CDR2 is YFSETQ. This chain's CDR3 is CASSSGGGPNYEQYF. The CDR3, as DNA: TGCGCCAGCAGCTCCGGGGGGGGTCCAAACTACGAGCAGTACTTC. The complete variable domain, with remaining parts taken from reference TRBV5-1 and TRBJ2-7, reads KAGVTQTPRYLIKTRGQQVTLSCSPISGHRSVSWYQQTPGQGLQFLFEYFSETQRNKGNFPGRFSGRQFSNSRSEMNVSTLELGDSALYLCASSSGGGPNYEQYFGPGTRLTVT.

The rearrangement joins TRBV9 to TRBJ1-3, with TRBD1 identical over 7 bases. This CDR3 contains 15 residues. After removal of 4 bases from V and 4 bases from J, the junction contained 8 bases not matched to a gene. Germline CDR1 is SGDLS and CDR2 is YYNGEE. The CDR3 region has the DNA TGTGCCAGCAGCTCTACAGGACAGGTCGGAAACACCATATATTTT. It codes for CASSSTGQVGNTIYF.